The text below deals with one TCR beta chain. This record belongs to a study of blood T cell repertoires in COVID-19. TCRdb's copy holds only in-frame clones and misses some; the assay was immunoSEQ multiplex PCR. This table has 150,000 to 200,000 clones, 80% to 90% appearing once. The CDR3 is 15 residues long. V lost 0 bases and J lost 10, with 15 bases in between. In germline, CDR1 is LGHDT, CDR2 YNNKEL (reference sequence). The sample comprised peripheral blood. The chain uses TRBV3-1 (or the pseudogene TRBV3-2) and TRBJ1-4; D gene uncertain. The sequence was collected from a middle-aged woman with COVID-19, enrolled during active disease. The CDR3 DNA reads TGTGCCAGCAGCCAAGATCACACCCCCGGAGGAAAACTGTTTTTT. It translates to CASSQDHTPGGKLFF.